This T cell receptor (beta chain) was found in a study of blood T cell repertoires in COVID-19. Study background: Sources were T cells, B-cell-depleted T cells, or PBMCs; the material itself was cDNA or gDNA.

Germline assignment: CDR1 SGHAT and CDR2 FQNNGV. V lost 1 base and J lost 6; bases outside the gene matches: 1. CDR3 length: 13 residues. Using immunoSEQ multiplex PCR, the repertoire was profiled, and TCRdb retains in-frame clones only, with some absent. The table includes about 120,000 clones, approximately 80% detected once. This sequence originates from a human donor in a cohort sampled during active COVID-19. Sequenced input: peripheral blood. This chain links TRBV11-2 with TRBJ1-2, with 8 bases aligning to TRBD1. CDR3 protein: CASSLGQGNGYTF. The CDR3 DNA sequence: TGTGCCAGCAGCTTAGGACAGGGGAATGGCTACACCTTC.